This T cell receptor (beta chain) comes out of a study of response to subunit inactivated influenza vaccine. General study results and limits: Each seasonal flu vaccination may recruit only limited new T cells, authors suggested.

The V end was cut by 5 bases, the J end by 2 bases, with 12 bases between. The CDR3 totals 14 residues. The germline V gene encodes CDR1 MNHNS and CDR2 SASEGT. As for this clonotype: Its antigen is as yet unknown.

TCRdb passed the RT-PCR reads through MiXCR, listing each CDR3 protein once. The sample contains hundreds of thousands of distinct CDR3 sequences, around 14% of which appear only once. The starting material was PBMCs from blood, obtained approximately 13 days after vaccination. This chain uses TRBV6-1 with TRBJ2-5; maybe TRBD1 (6 bases). This sequence originates from a man in his fifties who received an inactivated influenza vaccine. Written as DNA, the CDR3 is TGTGCCAGCAGTAAAAACCAGGGGCAAGAGACCCAGTACTTC. Translated, it gives CASSKNQGQETQYF.